Listed below are T cell receptor beta chains from one sample, sequenced in a study of shared clonotypes between healthy human individuals. Sequencing used immunoSEQ multiplex PCR; TCRdb keeps in-frame clones, though not all of them. The table records around 2,000,000 clones, under 95% of them present only once. What was sequenced was naive CD8+ T cells from PBMCs. The source is a man aged 18 to 29 in good health. Some clones in this sample may be carry-over from other donors' samples. CDR3s include the opening cysteine and the closing phenylalanine or tryptophan. A D gene is named only where the DNA matches it firmly. Some rows have no size entry. The others give once, few or many, or a class for an expanded clone.

j_gene: TRBJ2-2; abundance: -; v_gene: TRBV6-5; d_gene: -; CDR3nt: TGTGCCAGCAGTTCCCCAGACAACACCGGGGAGCTGTTTTTT; CDR3aa: CASSSPDNTGELFF
j_gene: TRBJ2-7; abundance: -; v_gene: TRBV19; d_gene: -; CDR3nt: TGTGCCAGCGGACCAGGGGAAGTGGACGAGCAGTACTTC; CDR3aa: CASGPGEVDEQYF
j_gene: TRBJ2-3; abundance: -; v_gene: TRBV11-2; d_gene: TRBD2; CDR3nt: TGTGCCAGCAGCGGACCCTTGGCGGGAGTATTGGTAACAGATACGCAGTATTTT; CDR3aa: CASSGPLAGVLVTDTQYF
j_gene: TRBJ2-7; abundance: -; v_gene: TRBV6-1; d_gene: -; CDR3nt: TGTGCCAGCAGTGTAGCGGATATTGGCGGGCAGTACTTC; CDR3aa: CASSVADIGGQYF
j_gene: TRBJ2-3; abundance: -; v_gene: TRBV5-1; d_gene: TRBD2; CDR3nt: TGCGCCAGCAGTCCCCCGACTAGCATTTATACGCAGTATTTT; CDR3aa: CASSPPTSIYTQYF
j_gene: TRBJ1-2; abundance: -; v_gene: TRBV5-5; d_gene: -; CDR3nt: TGTGCCAGCAGCTTGAACGACAGGATGAACTATGGCTACACCTTC; CDR3aa: CASSLNDRMNYGYTF
j_gene: TRBJ2-2; abundance: -; v_gene: TRBV7-2; d_gene: TRBD2; CDR3nt: TGTGCCAGCCGCCGGGGGGAGCACCAAAACACCGGGGAGCTGTTTTTT; CDR3aa: CASRRGEHQNTGELFF
j_gene: TRBJ2-5; abundance: -; v_gene: TRBV7-9; d_gene: TRBD2; CDR3nt: TGTGCCAGCAGCGCCCCGGGACTAGCGGGAGAAGAGACCCAGTACTTC; CDR3aa: CASSAPGLAGEETQYF
j_gene: TRBJ2-1; abundance: -; v_gene: TRBV19; d_gene: -; CDR3nt: TGTGCCAGTAGTATAGGCAGGCACAGGACCTACAATGAGCAGTTCTTC; CDR3aa: CASSIGRHRTYNEQFF
j_gene: TRBJ2-7; abundance: -; v_gene: TRBV5-6; d_gene: -; CDR3nt: TGTGCCAGCAGCTTGGGCGGACCGCAGTACTTC; CDR3aa: CASSLGGPQYF
j_gene: TRBJ2-5; abundance: -; v_gene: TRBV6-5; d_gene: -; CDR3nt: TGTGCCAGCACCTCGGGGAAGGAGACCCAGTACTTC; CDR3aa: CASTSGKETQYF
j_gene: TRBJ2-3; abundance: -; v_gene: TRBV7-9; d_gene: TRBD2; CDR3nt: TGTGCCAGCAGCTTAGTTGCTCGACTAGCGGGAGATTATACGCAGTATTTT; CDR3aa: CASSLVARLAGDYTQYF
j_gene: TRBJ1-1; abundance: -; v_gene: TRBV28; d_gene: -; CDR3nt: TGTGCCAGCAGCCCAACACCGGTCTTGGCCTCTGAAGCTTTCTTT; CDR3aa: CASSPTPVLASEAFF
j_gene: TRBJ1-5; abundance: -; v_gene: TRBV28; d_gene: -; CDR3nt: TGTGCCAGCAGCGCACAGGGAGAGGGCAATCAGCCCCAGCATTTT; CDR3aa: CASSAQGEGNQPQHF
j_gene: TRBJ2-7; abundance: -; v_gene: TRBV7-9; d_gene: -; CDR3nt: TGTGCCAGCAGCTCAGGAACAGGGTACGAGCAGTACTTC; CDR3aa: CASSSGTGYEQYF
j_gene: TRBJ2-7; abundance: -; v_gene: TRBV30; d_gene: -; CDR3nt: TGTGCCTGGAGCCCGTCGGGGTTCGAGCAGTACTTC; CDR3aa: CAWSPSGFEQYF
j_gene: TRBJ2-2; abundance: -; v_gene: TRBV5-1; d_gene: -; CDR3nt: TGCGCCAGCAGCTTGTGGAGCGGCGTAAACACCGGGGAGCTGTTTTTT; CDR3aa: CASSLWSGVNTGELFF
j_gene: TRBJ1-5; abundance: -; v_gene: TRBV30; d_gene: -; CDR3nt: TGTGCCTGGAGTGTGTCAGGAGGGCAGCCCCAGCATTTT; CDR3aa: CAWSVSGGQPQHF
j_gene: TRBJ2-1; abundance: -; v_gene: TRBV27; d_gene: TRBD2; CDR3nt: TGTGCCAGCCGGCGGACTAGCGGGATCAACGCAGTCGTCGAAGGGATATACAATGAGCAGTTCTTC; CDR3aa: CASRRTSGINAVVEGIYNEQFF
j_gene: TRBJ1-5; abundance: -; v_gene: TRBV2; d_gene: -; CDR3nt: TGTGCCAGCAGTGACGGACAGTCTAATCAGCCCCAGCATTTT; CDR3aa: CASSDGQSNQPQHF
j_gene: TRBJ2-5; abundance: -; v_gene: TRBV18; d_gene: -; CDR3nt: TGTGCCAGCTCACCAGGGTACTCTCAAGAGACCCAGTACTTC; CDR3aa: CASSPGYSQETQYF
j_gene: TRBJ1-4; abundance: -; v_gene: TRBV5-5; d_gene: -; CDR3nt: TGTGCCAGCAGCTTACCCGGACAGAGTAATGAAAAACTGTTTTTT; CDR3aa: CASSLPGQSNEKLFF
j_gene: TRBJ2-1; abundance: -; v_gene: TRBV6-5; d_gene: -; CDR3nt: TGTGCCAGCGGGACTTCTCCTTACAATGAGCAGTTCTTC; CDR3aa: CASGTSPYNEQFF
j_gene: TRBJ2-1; abundance: -; v_gene: TRBV5-1; d_gene: TRBD2; CDR3nt: TGCGCCAGCAGCCCTTTGGGGGGGACCAATGAGCAGTTCTTC; CDR3aa: CASSPLGGTNEQFF
j_gene: TRBJ1-5; abundance: -; v_gene: TRBV6-6; d_gene: -; CDR3nt: TGTGCCAGCAGCCCGGGTCAGAAAGGAGGCAATCAGCCCCAGCATTTT; CDR3aa: CASSPGQKGGNQPQHF
j_gene: TRBJ1-5; abundance: -; v_gene: TRBV27; d_gene: -; CDR3nt: TGTGCCAGCAGTGGATTGGGGGGCAATCAGCCCCAGCATTTT; CDR3aa: CASSGLGGNQPQHF
j_gene: TRBJ2-7; abundance: -; v_gene: TRBV2; d_gene: TRBD1; CDR3nt: TGTGCCAGCAGTGAAGGGCCTGGGACAGGGGCCGGGGAGCAGTACTTC; CDR3aa: CASSEGPGTGAGEQYF
j_gene: TRBJ2-7; abundance: -; v_gene: TRBV19; d_gene: -; CDR3nt: TGTGCCAGTAGCGGGAACCTCTTTAACGAGCAGTACTTC; CDR3aa: CASSGNLFNEQYF
j_gene: TRBJ2-7; abundance: -; v_gene: TRBV7-9; d_gene: TRBD1; CDR3nt: TGTGCCAGCAGCTTAGCTTCCAAGGGACAGGGGAACTACGAGCAGTACTTC; CDR3aa: CASSLASKGQGNYEQYF
j_gene: TRBJ1-5; abundance: once; v_gene: TRBV15; d_gene: TRBD1; CDR3nt: TGTGCCACCAGCGCCCGGGACAGTATATTTAGCAATCAGCCCCAGCATTTT; CDR3aa: CATSARDSIFSNQPQHF
j_gene: TRBJ2-2; abundance: -; v_gene: TRBV14; d_gene: TRBD1; CDR3nt: TGTGCCAGCAGCCGTTGGGCCAGGGGGCAGATGGAAGGCGGGGAGCTGTTTTTT; CDR3aa: CASSRWARGQMEGGELFF
j_gene: TRBJ1-1; abundance: -; v_gene: TRBV6-5; d_gene: -; CDR3nt: TGTGCCAGCAGGGACCGGGACCGTTTAAACACTGAAGCTTTCTTT; CDR3aa: CASRDRDRLNTEAFF
j_gene: TRBJ2-1; abundance: once; v_gene: TRBV29-1; d_gene: -; CDR3nt: TGCAGTGCCCTGAAGGGGAGCTCCTACAATGAGCAGTTCTTC; CDR3aa: CSALKGSSYNEQFF
j_gene: TRBJ2-7; abundance: -; v_gene: TRBV6-4; d_gene: -; CDR3nt: TGTGCCAGCAGTGACTCTTGGGGGGCAGGCTCCTACGAGCAGTACTTC; CDR3aa: CASSDSWGAGSYEQYF
j_gene: TRBJ2-3; abundance: -; v_gene: TRBV27; d_gene: -; CDR3nt: TGTGCCAGCAGTGGTCTGAGGGGCGGGTTGGCATCCACAGATACGCAGTATTTT; CDR3aa: CASSGLRGGLASTDTQYF
j_gene: TRBJ1-2; abundance: -; v_gene: TRBV19; d_gene: TRBD1; CDR3nt: TGTGCCAGTAGTATAGATCCGACAGGGGGCTACACCTTC; CDR3aa: CASSIDPTGGYTF
j_gene: TRBJ2-7; abundance: -; v_gene: TRBV7-6; d_gene: TRBD2; CDR3nt: TGTGCCAGCAGCTCACTAGCGGCCTCCTACGAGCAGTACTTC; CDR3aa: CASSSLAASYEQYF
j_gene: TRBJ2-2; abundance: -; v_gene: TRBV10-2; d_gene: -; CDR3nt: TGCGCCAGCAGGAACCGACCCCGCCCACCCGGGGAGCTGTTTTTT; CDR3aa: CASRNRPRPPGELFF
j_gene: TRBJ2-5; abundance: -; v_gene: TRBV2; d_gene: -; CDR3nt: TGTGCCCGCCACGGACAGAACGGGGAGACCCAGTACTTC; CDR3aa: CARHGQNGETQYF
j_gene: TRBJ2-3; abundance: once; v_gene: TRBV29-1; d_gene: -; CDR3nt: TGCAGCGTTGATGGGGAGAATACGCAGTATTTT; CDR3aa: CSVDGENTQYF
j_gene: TRBJ2-7; abundance: -; v_gene: TRBV4-1; d_gene: TRBD1; CDR3nt: TGCGCCAGCAGCCAAGTGCCAGGGGGTTCGTACGAGCAGTACTTC; CDR3aa: CASSQVPGGSYEQYF
j_gene: TRBJ2-7; abundance: -; v_gene: TRBV7-9; d_gene: -; CDR3nt: TGTGCCAGCAGCCCAACGGGGGCTTTCTACGAGCAGTACTTC; CDR3aa: CASSPTGAFYEQYF
j_gene: TRBJ1-4; abundance: -; v_gene: TRBV27; d_gene: -; CDR3nt: TGTGCCAGCAGTTCCTCCCCTTTTGAAAAACTGTTTTTT; CDR3aa: CASSSSPFEKLFF
j_gene: TRBJ2-5; abundance: -; v_gene: TRBV7-3; d_gene: -; CDR3nt: TGTGCCAGCAGCTTAACCACCCGTGAACGGGGAGGGACCCAGTACTTC; CDR3aa: CASSLTTRERGGTQYF